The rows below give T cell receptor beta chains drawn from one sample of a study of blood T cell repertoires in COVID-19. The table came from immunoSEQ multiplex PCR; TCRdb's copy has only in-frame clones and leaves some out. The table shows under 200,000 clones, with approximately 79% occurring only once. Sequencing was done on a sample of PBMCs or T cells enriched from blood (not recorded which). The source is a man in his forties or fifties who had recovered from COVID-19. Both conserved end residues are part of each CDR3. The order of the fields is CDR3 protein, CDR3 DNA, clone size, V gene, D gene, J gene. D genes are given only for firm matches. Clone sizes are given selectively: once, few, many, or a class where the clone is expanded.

CDR3: CASSRMITGSSSTNEKLFF
DNA: TGTGCCAGCAGCCGGATGATTACCGGGTCCTCTTCAACTAATGAAAAACTGTTTTTT
size: -
V: TRBV4-2
D: -
J: TRBJ1-4

CDR3: CASSGAGGDNEQFF
DNA: TGTGCCAGCAGCGGGGCGGGGGGCGACAATGAGCAGTTCTTC
size: -
V: TRBV5-4
D: TRBD2
J: TRBJ2-1

CDR3: CASRRTVNTEAFF
DNA: TGTGCCAGTAGGAGAACAGTTAACACTGAAGCTTTCTTT
size: -
V: TRBV19
D: -
J: TRBJ1-1

CDR3: CASSEPSGGETQYF
DNA: TGTGCCAGCAGCGAGCCTAGCGGGGGAGAGACCCAGTACTTC
size: -
V: TRBV9
D: TRBD2
J: TRBJ2-5

CDR3: CASSPGVLARNEQYF
DNA: TGCGCCAGCAGCCCCGGGGTTCTCGCTAGGAACGAGCAGTACTTC
size: -
V: TRBV5-1
D: -
J: TRBJ2-7

CDR3: CASSLEGRETSARDTQYF
DNA: TGTGCCAGCAGCTTAGAGGGGAGGGAGACTAGCGCCCGGGATACGCAGTATTTT
size: -
V: TRBV7-9
D: TRBD2
J: TRBJ2-3

CDR3: CASSSNRGGSEAFF
DNA: TGTGCCAGCAGTTCGAACAGGGGGGGGTCCGAAGCTTTCTTT
size: -
V: TRBV6-2/TRBV6-3
D: TRBD1
J: TRBJ1-1

CDR3: CARMTGVNTEAFF
DNA: TGTGCCCGGATGACAGGGGTGAACACTGAAGCTTTCTTT
size: -
V: TRBV30
D: TRBD1
J: TRBJ1-1

CDR3: CASSLAQGKLFF
DNA: TGTGCCAGCAGCTTAGCGCAGGGGAAACTGTTTTTT
size: -
V: TRBV7-2
D: -
J: TRBJ1-4

CDR3: CASSQDLAGATEAFF
DNA: TGTGCCAGCAGCCAAGATTTGGCAGGGGCCACTGAAGCTTTCTTT
size: -
V: TRBV4-2
D: -
J: TRBJ1-1

CDR3: CASSLADKSTDTQYF
DNA: TGTGCCAGCAGCTTAGCTGACAAGAGCACAGATACGCAGTATTTT
size: -
V: TRBV7-2
D: -
J: TRBJ2-3

CDR3: CASSVGSGVLNEQFF
DNA: TGTGCCAGCAGTGTGGGGTCAGGGGTCCTCAATGAGCAGTTCTTC
size: -
V: TRBV6-4
D: -
J: TRBJ2-1

CDR3: CASSLVAPGTWKGAEKLFF
DNA: TGTGCCAGCAGCTTAGTAGCCCCCGGGACTTGGAAGGGGGCCGAAAAACTGTTTTTT
size: -
V: TRBV7-9
D: TRBD1
J: TRBJ1-4

CDR3: CASSPGTGINEQFF
DNA: TGCGCCAGCAGCCCCGGGACAGGGATCAATGAGCAGTTCTTC
size: -
V: TRBV5-1
D: TRBD1
J: TRBJ2-1

CDR3: CASSPLSGANVLTF
DNA: TGTGCCAGCAGTCCCCTCTCTGGGGCCAACGTCCTGACTTTC
size: few
V: TRBV27
D: -
J: TRBJ2-6

CDR3: CASSPRQGTNYEQYF
DNA: TGTGCCAGCAGCCCTCGACAGGGAACAAATTACGAGCAGTACTTC
size: -
V: TRBV11-3
D: TRBD1
J: TRBJ2-7

CDR3: CASSPLNLLRTEAFF
DNA: TGCGCCAGCAGCCCCCTAAACCTTTTGAGGACTGAAGCTTTCTTT
size: -
V: TRBV23-1
D: -
J: TRBJ1-1

CDR3: CASSPSRQGNTEAFF
DNA: TGTGCCAGCTCACCCTCCCGACAGGGGAACACTGAAGCTTTCTTT
size: -
V: TRBV18
D: TRBD1
J: TRBJ1-1

CDR3: CASSLARGSYNSPLHF
DNA: TGTGCCAGCAGCTTAGCGAGGGGGTCCTATAATTCACCCCTCCACTTT
size: once
V: TRBV11-3
D: -
J: TRBJ1-6

CDR3: CASSTGQRLLNHGYTF
DNA: TGTGCCAGTAGTACGGGACAGAGGTTGCTAAACCATGGCTACACCTTC
size: many
V: TRBV19
D: TRBD1
J: TRBJ1-2

CDR3: CASSPMTEPYEQYF
DNA: TGCGCCAGCAGCCCAATGACAGAACCCTACGAGCAGTACTTC
size: -
V: TRBV4-1
D: -
J: TRBJ2-7

CDR3: CASSKTGGETQYF
DNA: TGTGCCAGCAGCAAAACCGGGGGAGAGACCCAGTACTTC
size: -
V: TRBV21-1
D: -
J: TRBJ2-5

CDR3: CASSSYRGHVEAFF
DNA: TGTGCCAGCAGTTCGTACAGGGGGCATGTTGAAGCTTTCTTT
size: -
V: TRBV6-5
D: TRBD1
J: TRBJ1-1

CDR3: CATSRTPGGRTTEAFF
DNA: TGTGCCACCAGCAGGACCCCCGGGGGGCGTACAACTGAAGCTTTCTTT
size: -
V: TRBV15
D: -
J: TRBJ1-1

CDR3: CASSYVGGNTGELFF
DNA: TGTGCCAGCAGTTACGTAGGGGGGAACACCGGGGAGCTGTTTTTT
size: once
V: TRBV6-5
D: -
J: TRBJ2-2

CDR3: CASSLVLYEQYF
DNA: TGTGCCAGCAGCTTAGTTCTGTACGAGCAGTACTTC
size: -
V: TRBV7-2
D: -
J: TRBJ2-7

CDR3: CASSENMAGGNQPQHF
DNA: TGTGCCAGTAGTGAAAACATGGCAGGGGGCAATCAGCCCCAGCATTTT
size: -
V: TRBV19
D: -
J: TRBJ1-5

CDR3: CASSKGTPSSYNEQFF
DNA: TGTGCCAGCAGCAAAGGGACACCTAGCTCCTACAATGAGCAGTTCTTC
size: -
V: TRBV14
D: -
J: TRBJ2-1

CDR3: CASSQVRAGELFF
DNA: TGCGCCAGCAGCCAAGTTCGGGCCGGGGAGCTGTTTTTT
size: -
V: TRBV4-1
D: -
J: TRBJ2-2

CDR3: CATSPAQDRSTGELFF
DNA: TGTGCCACCAGCCCAGCGCAGGACAGAAGTACCGGGGAGCTGTTTTTT
size: -
V: TRBV15
D: -
J: TRBJ2-2

CDR3: CASSSAGWPTEAFF
DNA: TGTGCCAGTAGCTCCGCCGGGTGGCCCACTGAAGCTTTCTTT
size: -
V: TRBV19
D: -
J: TRBJ1-1